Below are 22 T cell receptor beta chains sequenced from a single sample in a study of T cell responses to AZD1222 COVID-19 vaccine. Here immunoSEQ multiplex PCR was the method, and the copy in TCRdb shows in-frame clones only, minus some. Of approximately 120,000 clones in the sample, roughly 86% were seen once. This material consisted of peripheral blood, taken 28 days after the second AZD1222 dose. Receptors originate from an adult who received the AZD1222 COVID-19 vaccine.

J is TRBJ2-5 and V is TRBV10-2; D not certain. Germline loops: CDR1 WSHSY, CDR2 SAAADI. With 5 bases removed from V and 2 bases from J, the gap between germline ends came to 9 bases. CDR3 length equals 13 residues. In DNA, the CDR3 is TGCGCCAGCAGTTGGACGGATCAAGAGACCCAGTACTTC. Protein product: CASSWTDQETQYF.

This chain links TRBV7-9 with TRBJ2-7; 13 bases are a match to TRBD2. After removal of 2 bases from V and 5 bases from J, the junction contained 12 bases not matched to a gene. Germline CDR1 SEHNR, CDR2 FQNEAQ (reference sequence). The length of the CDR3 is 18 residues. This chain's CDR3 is CASSLPHRLAGGRNEQYF. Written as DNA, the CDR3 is TGTGCCAGCAGCTTACCCCATAGACTAGCGGGAGGACGGAACGAGCAGTACTTC.

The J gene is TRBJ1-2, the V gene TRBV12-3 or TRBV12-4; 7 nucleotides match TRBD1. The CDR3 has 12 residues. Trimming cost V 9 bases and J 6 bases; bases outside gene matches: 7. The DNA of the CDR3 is TGTGCCAGTTTGACAGGGTTAAATGGCTACACCTTC. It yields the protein CASLTGLNGYTF.

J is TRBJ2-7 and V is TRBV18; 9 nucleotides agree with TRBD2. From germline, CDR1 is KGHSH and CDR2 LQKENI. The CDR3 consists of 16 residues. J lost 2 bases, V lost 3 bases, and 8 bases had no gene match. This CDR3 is CASSPLSGSPPYEQYF. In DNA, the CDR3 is TGTGCCAGCTCACCCCTTAGCGGGAGTCCCCCCTACGAGCAGTACTTC.

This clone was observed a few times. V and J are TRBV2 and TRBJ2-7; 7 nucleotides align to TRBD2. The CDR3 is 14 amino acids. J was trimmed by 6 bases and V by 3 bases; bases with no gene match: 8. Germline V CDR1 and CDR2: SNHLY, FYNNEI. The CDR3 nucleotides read TGTGCCAGCAGTGAGATGCGGGAGTGGTCCGAGCAGTACTTC. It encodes CASSEMREWSEQYF.

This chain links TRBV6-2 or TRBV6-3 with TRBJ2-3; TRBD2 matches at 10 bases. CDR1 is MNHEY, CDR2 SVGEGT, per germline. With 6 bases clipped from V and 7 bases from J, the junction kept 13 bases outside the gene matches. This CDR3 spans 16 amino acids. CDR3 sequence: CASSRGASGGMNTQYF. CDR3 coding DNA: TGTGCCAGCAGCCGTGGGGCTAGCGGGGGAATGAATACGCAGTATTTT.

CDR3 DNA sequence: TGTGCCAGCACCTATCGGGGGACCTATGGCTACACCTTC. Its translation is CASTYRGTYGYTF. The chain employs TRBV6-5 and TRBJ1-2; weak D call: TRBD1 (5 bases). CDR1 is MNHEY, CDR2 SVGAGI, per germline. Trimming cost V 7 bases and J 4 bases, with 13 bases left between them. The CDR3 runs 13 residues.

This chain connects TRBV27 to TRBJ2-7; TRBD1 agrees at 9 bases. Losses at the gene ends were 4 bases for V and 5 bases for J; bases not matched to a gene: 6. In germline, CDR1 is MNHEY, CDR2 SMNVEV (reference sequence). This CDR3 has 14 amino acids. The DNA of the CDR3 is TGTGCCAGCAGTTCCGGGACAGGGATTGACGAGCAGTACTTC. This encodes CASSSGTGIDEQYF.

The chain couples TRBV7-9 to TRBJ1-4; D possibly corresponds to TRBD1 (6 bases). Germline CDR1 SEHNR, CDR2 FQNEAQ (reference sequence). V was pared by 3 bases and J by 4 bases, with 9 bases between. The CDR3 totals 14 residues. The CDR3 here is CASSFQGLNEKLFF. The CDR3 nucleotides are TGTGCCAGCAGCTTCCAGGGGCTTAATGAAAAACTGTTTTTT.

In nucleotides, the CDR3 is TGTGCCAGCACCCCAAGTTTCGGTCAGCCCCAGCATTTT. Translated: CASTPSFGQPQHF. This chain links TRBV12-3 or TRBV12-4 with TRBJ1-5; D call uncertain. The V end lost 7 bases, the J end lost 6 bases, and 13 bases lay between the germline ends. This CDR3 has 13 residues.

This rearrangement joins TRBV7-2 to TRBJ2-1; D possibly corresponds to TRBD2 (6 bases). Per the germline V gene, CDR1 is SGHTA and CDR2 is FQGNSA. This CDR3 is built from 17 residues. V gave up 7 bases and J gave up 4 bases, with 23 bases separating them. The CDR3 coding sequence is TGTGCCAGCACCGCCCCCCTAGGCCTAGCGTCTTACAATGAGCAGTTCTTC. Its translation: CASTAPLGLASYNEQFF.

CDR3: CASSLLGTGLSNQPQHF. Written as DNA, the CDR3 is TGTGCCAGCTCACTACTTGGGACAGGGTTAAGCAATCAGCCCCAGCATTTT. The chain carries TRBV18 and TRBJ1-5; the match to TRBD1 covers 9 bases. V lost 4 bases, J lost 1 base, and 8 bases stayed unmatched. Germline-derived CDR1 and CDR2 are KGHSH and LQKENI. The CDR3 totals 17 residues.

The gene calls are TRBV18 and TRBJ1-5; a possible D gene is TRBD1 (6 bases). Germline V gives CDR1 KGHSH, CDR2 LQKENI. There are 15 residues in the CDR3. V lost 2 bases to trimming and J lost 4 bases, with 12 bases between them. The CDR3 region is CASSPRRDNNQPQHF. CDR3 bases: TGTGCCAGCTCACCAAGGAGGGACAATAATCAGCCCCAGCATTTT.

The CDR3 bases are TGTGCCATCACAGCGGGGGGGCTAGGCACTGAAGCTTTCTTT. Translated, it gives CAITAGGLGTEAFF. The chain employs TRBV15 and TRBJ1-1, with a possible D match to TRBD1 (6 bases). Germline CDR1 reads LNHNV; CDR2 reads YYDKDF (reference sequence). Trimming shortened V by 10 bases and J by 4 bases, and 19 bases separated the two germline ends. CDR3 size: 14 residues.

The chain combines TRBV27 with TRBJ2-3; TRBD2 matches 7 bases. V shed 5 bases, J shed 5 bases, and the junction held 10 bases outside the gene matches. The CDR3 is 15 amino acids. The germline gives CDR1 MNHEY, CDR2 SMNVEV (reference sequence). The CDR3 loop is CASSERDLGRDTQYF. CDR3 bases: TGTGCCAGCAGTGAGCGGGATCTAGGGAGAGATACGCAGTATTTT.

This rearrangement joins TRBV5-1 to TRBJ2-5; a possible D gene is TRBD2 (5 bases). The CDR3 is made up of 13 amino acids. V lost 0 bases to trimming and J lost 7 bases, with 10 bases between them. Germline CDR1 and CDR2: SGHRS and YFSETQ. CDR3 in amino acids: CASSLEGEGTQYF. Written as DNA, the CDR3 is TGCGCCAGCAGCTTGGAAGGTGAGGGGACCCAGTACTTC.

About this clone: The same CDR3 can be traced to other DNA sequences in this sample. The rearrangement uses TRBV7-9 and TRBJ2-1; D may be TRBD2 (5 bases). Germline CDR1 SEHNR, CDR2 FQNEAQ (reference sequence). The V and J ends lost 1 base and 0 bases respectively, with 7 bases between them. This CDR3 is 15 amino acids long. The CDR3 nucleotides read TGTGCCAGCAGCTTAGTAGGGAGCTCCTACAATGAGCAGTTCTTC. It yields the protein CASSLVGSSYNEQFF. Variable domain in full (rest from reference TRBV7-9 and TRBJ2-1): DTGVSQNPRHKITKRGQNVTFRCDPISEHNRLYWYRQTLGQGPEFLTYFQNEAQLEKSRLLSDRFSAERPKGSFSTLEIQRTEQGDSAMYLCASSLVGSSYNEQFFGPGTRLTVL.

CDR3 amino acids: CSASRGGGNQPQHF. The CDR3 DNA sequence: TGCAGTGCTAGTAGGGGCGGGGGGAATCAGCCCCAGCATTTT. This chain joins TRBV20-1 and TRBJ1-5; a possible D gene is TRBD1 (5 bases). Germline loops: CDR1 DFQATT, CDR2 SNEGSKA (reference sequence). The V and J ends lost 3 bases and 4 bases respectively, with 13 bases between them. CDR3 length: 14 amino acids.

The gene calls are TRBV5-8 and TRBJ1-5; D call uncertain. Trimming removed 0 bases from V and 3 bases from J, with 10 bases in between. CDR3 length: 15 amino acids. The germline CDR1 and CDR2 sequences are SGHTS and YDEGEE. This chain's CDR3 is CASSLEGWDNQPQHF. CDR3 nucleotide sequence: TGTGCCAGCAGCTTGGAAGGCTGGGACAATCAGCCCCAGCATTTT.

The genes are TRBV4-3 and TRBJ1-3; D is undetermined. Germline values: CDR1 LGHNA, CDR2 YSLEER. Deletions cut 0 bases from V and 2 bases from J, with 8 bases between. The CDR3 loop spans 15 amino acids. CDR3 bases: TGCGCCAGCAGCCAAGATGGTGGGGCTGGAAACACCATATATTTT. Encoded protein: CASSQDGGAGNTIYF.

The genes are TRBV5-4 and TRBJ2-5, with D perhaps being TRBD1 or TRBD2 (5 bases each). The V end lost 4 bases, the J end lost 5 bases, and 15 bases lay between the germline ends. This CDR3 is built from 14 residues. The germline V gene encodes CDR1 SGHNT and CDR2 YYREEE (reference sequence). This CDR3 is CASSPTRGLETQYF. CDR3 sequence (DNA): TGTGCCAGCAGCCCCACGAGGGGCTTGGAGACCCAGTACTTC. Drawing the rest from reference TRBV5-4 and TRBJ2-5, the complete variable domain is ETGVTQSPTHLIKTRGQQVTLRCSSQSGHNTVSWYQQALGQGPQFIFQYYREEENGRGNFPPRFSGLQFPNYSSELNVNALELDDSALYLCASSPTRGLETQYFGPGTRLLVL.

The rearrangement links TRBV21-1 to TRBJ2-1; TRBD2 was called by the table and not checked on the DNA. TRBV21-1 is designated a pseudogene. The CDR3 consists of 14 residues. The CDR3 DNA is TGTGCCAGCAGCAAAGAAAAGGAGGAATCTGAGCAGTTCTTC. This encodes CASSKEKEESEQFF.